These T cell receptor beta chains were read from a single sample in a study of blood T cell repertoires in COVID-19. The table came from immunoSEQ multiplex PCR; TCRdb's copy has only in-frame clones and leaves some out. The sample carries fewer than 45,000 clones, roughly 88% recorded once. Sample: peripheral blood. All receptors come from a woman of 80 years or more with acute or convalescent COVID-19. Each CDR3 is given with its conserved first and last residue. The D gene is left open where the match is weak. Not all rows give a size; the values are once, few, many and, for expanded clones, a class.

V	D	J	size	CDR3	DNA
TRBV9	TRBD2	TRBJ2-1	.	CASSTSGTIYNEQFF	TGTGCCAGCAGCACCTCCGGGACTATATACAATGAGCAGTTCTTC
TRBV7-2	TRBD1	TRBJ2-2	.	CASSSVQDRVVGELFF	TGTGCCAGCAGCTCCGTACAGGACAGGGTGGTCGGGGAGCTGTTTTTT
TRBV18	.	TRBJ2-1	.	CASSPSRVAVKSEQFF	TGTGCCAGCTCACCAAGTCGGGTAGCGGTGAAGAGTGAGCAGTTCTTC
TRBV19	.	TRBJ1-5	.	CASSPGLPHPQHF	TGTGCCAGTAGCCCGGGACTCCCACATCCCCAGCATTTT
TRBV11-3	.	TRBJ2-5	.	CASSLGEKETQYF	TGTGCCAGCAGCTTGGGAGAGAAAGAGACCCAGTACTTC
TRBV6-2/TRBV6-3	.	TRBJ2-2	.	CASSYGAGANTGELFF	TGTGCCAGCAGTTACGGGGCAGGGGCTAACACCGGGGAGCTGTTTTTT
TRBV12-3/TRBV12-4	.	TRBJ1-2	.	CASSPGAVRGYTF	TGTGCCAGCAGTCCAGGGGCGGTGCGTGGCTACACCTTC
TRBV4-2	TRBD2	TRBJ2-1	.	CASSPLSTGREVNEQFF	TGTGCCAGCAGCCCCCTCAGTACCGGGAGGGAGGTAAATGAGCAGTTCTTC
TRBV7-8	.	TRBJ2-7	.	CASSLVFYHEQYF	TGTGCCAGCAGCTTAGTTTTCTACCACGAGCAGTACTTC
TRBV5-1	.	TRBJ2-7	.	CASSYNRDKAYEQYF	TGCGCCAGCAGCTACAACCGGGACAAAGCCTACGAGCAGTACTTC
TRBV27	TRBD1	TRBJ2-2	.	CASSFTGVTGELFF	TGTGCCAGCAGTTTCACAGGGGTGACCGGGGAGCTGTTTTTT
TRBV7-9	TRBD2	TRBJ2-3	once	CASRIAGDTQYF	TGTGCCAGCAGGATAGCGGGAGATACGCAGTATTTT
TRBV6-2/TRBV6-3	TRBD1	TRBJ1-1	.	CASSSDRGRGRTEAFF	TGTGCCAGCAGTTCCGACAGGGGGCGAGGACGGACTGAAGCTTTCTTT
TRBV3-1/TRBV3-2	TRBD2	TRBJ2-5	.	CASRHSGIQIKETQYF	TGTGCCAGCAGACATAGCGGGATCCAAATTAAAGAGACCCAGTACTTC
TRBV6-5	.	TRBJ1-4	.	CASRTRGVREKLFF	TGTGCCAGCAGAACCCGCGGGGTTAGGGAAAAACTGTTTTTT
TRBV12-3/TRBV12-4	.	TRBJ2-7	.	CASSPSSYEQYF	TGTGCCAGCAGCCCGAGCTCCTACGAGCAGTACTTC
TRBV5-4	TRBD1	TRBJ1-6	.	CASSSHAGQGQNSPLHF	TGTGCCAGCAGCTCCCATGCCGGACAGGGGCAGAATTCACCCCTCCACTTT
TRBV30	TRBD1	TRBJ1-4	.	CAWKGTGVEEKLFF	TGTGCCTGGAAAGGGACAGGGGTAGAGGAAAAACTGTTTTTT
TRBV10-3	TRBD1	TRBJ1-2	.	CAIQQGQLSNYGYTF	TGTGCCATCCAGCAGGGACAGTTATCTAACTATGGCTACACCTTC
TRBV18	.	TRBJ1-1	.	CASSPPAGEWTEAFF	TGTGCCAGCTCACCACCAGCGGGGGAATGGACTGAAGCTTTCTTT
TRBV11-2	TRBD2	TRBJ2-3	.	CASSAWTSTTDTQYF	TGTGCCAGCAGCGCCTGGACTAGCACCACAGATACGCAGTATTTT
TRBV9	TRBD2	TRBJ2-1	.	CASSPRGGSGFSEQFF	TGTGCCAGCAGCCCAAGAGGCGGGAGTGGGTTCAGTGAGCAGTTCTTC
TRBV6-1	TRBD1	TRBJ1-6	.	CASSDGTGTLFPLHF	TGTGCCAGCAGTGACGGGACAGGAACCTTATTCCCCCTCCACTTT
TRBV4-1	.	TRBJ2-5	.	CASSQDRSPVQETQYF	TGCGCCAGCAGCCAAGACAGGTCTCCCGTCCAAGAGACCCAGTACTTC
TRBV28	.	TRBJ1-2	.	CASSSTALYGYTF	TGTGCCAGCAGCTCGACTGCCCTCTATGGCTACACCTTC
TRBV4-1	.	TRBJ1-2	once	CASSQGAAYGYTF	TGCGCCAGCAGCCAAGGTGCGGCCTATGGCTACACCTTC
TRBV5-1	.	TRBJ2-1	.	CASSSDYSYNEQFF	TGCGCCAGCAGCTCGGACTACTCCTACAATGAGCAGTTCTTC
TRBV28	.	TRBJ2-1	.	CASSLIGVAYNEQFF	TGTGCCAGCAGTTTAATCGGGGTCGCCTACAATGAGCAGTTCTTC
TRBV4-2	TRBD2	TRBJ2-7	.	CASSQEGTSGRLVYEQYF	TGTGCCAGCAGCCAAGAGGGGACTAGCGGGAGATTGGTCTACGAGCAGTACTTC
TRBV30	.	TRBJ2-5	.	CAWSVGQPGEETQYF	TGTGCCTGGAGTGTAGGTCAGCCGGGAGAAGAGACCCAGTACTTC
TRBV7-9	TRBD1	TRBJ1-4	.	CASSPRDSLATNEKLFF	TGTGCCAGCAGCCCCAGGGACAGTCTCGCAACTAATGAAAAACTGTTTTTT
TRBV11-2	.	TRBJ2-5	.	CASRPAGAETQYF	TGTGCCAGCAGGCCAGCAGGGGCAGAGACCCAGTACTTC
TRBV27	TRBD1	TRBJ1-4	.	CASSRPGGGTLFF	TGTGCCAGCAGCAGACCAGGGGGCGGTACACTGTTTTTT
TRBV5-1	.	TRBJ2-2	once	CASGTPNTGELFF	TGCGCCAGCGGGACACCGAACACCGGGGAGCTGTTTTTT
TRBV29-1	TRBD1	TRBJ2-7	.	CSVPGQARNEQYF	TGCAGCGTGCCGGGACAGGCCAGAAACGAGCAGTACTTC
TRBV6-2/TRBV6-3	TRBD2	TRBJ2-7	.	CASSYWREGGYEQYF	TGTGCCAGCAGTTACTGGCGGGAGGGCGGCTACGAGCAGTACTTC
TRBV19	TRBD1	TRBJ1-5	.	CASSTGQATASPQHF	TGTGCCAGTAGTACAGGACAGGCGACCGCTTCGCCCCAGCATTTT
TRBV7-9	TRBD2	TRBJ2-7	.	CASSPSPLAGGREHYF	TGTGCCAGCAGCCCCTCCCCTCTAGCGGGGGGGCGCGAGCATTACTTC
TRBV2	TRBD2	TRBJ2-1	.	CASSGLAGVWDEQFF	TGTGCCAGCAGTGGACTAGCGGGAGTTTGGGATGAGCAGTTCTTC
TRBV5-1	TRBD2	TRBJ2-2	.	CASSLLAGGRSTGELFF	TGCGCCAGCAGCTTGTTAGCGGGCGGTCGTAGCACCGGGGAGCTGTTTTTT
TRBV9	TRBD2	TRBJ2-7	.	CASSGGSGFSYEQYF	TGTGCCAGCAGCGGGGGTAGCGGGTTCTCCTACGAGCAGTACTTC
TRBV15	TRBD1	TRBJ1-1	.	CATSSQGATEAFF	TGTGCCACCAGCAGCCAGGGGGCAACTGAAGCTTTCTTT
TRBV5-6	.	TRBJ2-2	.	CASSETGTIFSGELFF	TGTGCCAGCAGCGAAACCGGGACAATCTTCTCCGGGGAGCTGTTTTTT
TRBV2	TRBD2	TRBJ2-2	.	CASSDVAGGPRTGELFF	TGTGCCAGCAGCGACGTAGCGGGAGGGCCTCGTACCGGGGAGCTGTTTTTT
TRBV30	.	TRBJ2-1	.	CAWSLTSEQFF	TGTGCCTGGAGTTTGACTAGTGAGCAGTTCTTC
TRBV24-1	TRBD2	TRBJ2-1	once	CATSASGRSSNEQFF	TGTGCCACCAGCGCGAGCGGGAGATCCTCCAATGAGCAGTTCTTC
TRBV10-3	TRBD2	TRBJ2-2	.	CASSGRNTGELFF	TGTGCCAGTAGCGGGCGGAACACCGGGGAGCTGTTTTTT